The 24 T cell receptor beta chains in this list originate from one sample, sequenced in a study of blood T cell repertoires in COVID-19. The method was immunoSEQ multiplex PCR; TCRdb's version includes in-frame clones alone and lacks a portion of them. The sample shows 200,000 to 300,000 clones, roughly 90% of them seen only once. The sequenced material came from peripheral blood. The origin of the receptors is a man aged 55 to 70 who had recovered from COVID-19.

The genes are TRBV5-6 and TRBJ2-7; tentative D call: TRBD1 (6 bases). Trimming stripped 2 bases from V and 4 bases from J, with 13 bases between. Germline V gene lookup returns CDR1 SGHDT and CDR2 YYEEEE. There are 14 residues in the CDR3. The CDR3 sequence: CASSFRGGQYEQYF. The CDR3 DNA reads TGTGCCAGCAGCTTCCGTGGGGGCCAATACGAGCAGTACTTC.

This clone has only a few counts. The chain links TRBV28 to TRBJ1-6, with D hard to call. Deletions cut 5 bases from V and 9 bases from J, with 8 bases between. Germline values: CDR1 MDHEN, CDR2 SYDVKM. The CDR3 loop spans 12 amino acids. CDR3 coding DNA: TGTGCCAGCAGTGAGCCGGGTTCACCCCTCCACTTT. It translates to CASSEPGSPLHF.

The chain has TRBV6-5 and TRBJ2-7, with D perhaps TRBD1 (5 bases). Germline lookup yields CDR1 MNHEY and CDR2 SVGAGI. The CDR3 is 12 amino acids. With 6 bases removed from V and 3 bases from J, the gap between germline ends came to 9 bases. This CDR3 reads CASRPDSYEQYF. The CDR3 DNA sequence: TGTGCCAGCAGACCAGACAGCTACGAGCAGTACTTC.

This chain uses TRBV2 with TRBJ1-3; D call uncertain. The V and J ends lost 6 bases and 4 bases respectively, with 4 bases between them. In germline, CDR1 is SNHLY, CDR2 FYNNEI. This CDR3 is 11 amino acids long. CDR3 coding DNA: TGTGCCAGCAGCGTGGGAAACACCATATATTTT. Protein product: CASSVGNTIYF.

The rearrangement links TRBV30 to TRBJ2-4; 9 bases match TRBD2. CDR1 is GTSNPN and CDR2 is SVGIG in the germline V gene (reference sequence). This CDR3 region has 15 residues. V shed 1 base and J 0 bases; nucleotides not matched to a gene: 1. The CDR3 DNA reads TGTGCCTGGAGTGGGACTAGCGCAGCCAAAAACATTCAGTACTTC. Its protein product is CAWSGTSAAKNIQYF.

The gene calls are TRBV5-6 and TRBJ2-7; the match to TRBD1 covers 9 bases. This CDR3 is 14 amino acids long. Germline V CDR1 and CDR2: SGHDT, YYEEEE. V lost 0 bases to trimming and J lost 5 bases; unmatched junction nucleotides: 3. CDR3 sequence reads: CASSLGQGGHEQYF. CDR3 in DNA: TGTGCCAGCAGCTTGGGACAGGGGGGCCACGAGCAGTACTTC. Variable domain in full (rest from reference TRBV5-6 and TRBJ2-7): DAGVTQSPTHLIKTRGQQVTLRCSPKSGHDTVSWYQQALGQGPQFIFQYYEEEERQRGNFPDRFSGHQFPNYSSELNVNALLLGDSALYLCASSLGQGGHEQYFGPGTRLTVT.

V gene TRBV25-1 combines with J gene TRBJ1-5; 8 bases map to TRBD1. Trimming removed 10 bases from V and 5 bases from J; junction bases left unmatched: 1. Germline CDR1 and CDR2: MGHDK and SYGVNS. The CDR3 covers 11 residues. The CDR3 reads CAKTGDQPQHF. In nucleotides, the CDR3 is TGTGCCAAGACAGGGGATCAGCCCCAGCATTTT.

Written as DNA, the CDR3 is TGTGCCAGCAGTGGGGACTACGCCCGGAATGAAAAACTGTTTTTT. Translation: CASSGDYARNEKLFF. The chain couples TRBV2 to TRBJ1-4, with D perhaps TRBD1 (5 bases). Trimming stripped 4 bases from V and 5 bases from J, with 14 bases between. The germline gives CDR1 SNHLY, CDR2 FYNNEI. This CDR3 contains 15 residues.

J is TRBJ1-4 and V is TRBV11-2; D might be TRBD1 (5 bases). Trimming stripped 2 bases from V and 8 bases from J, with 9 bases between. CDR3 length equals 13 residues. Germline V gene sequence: CDR1 SGHAT, CDR2 FQNNGV. The CDR3 spells CASSLLGREKLFF. The CDR3 DNA is TGTGCCAGCAGCTTATTGGGGCGCGAAAAACTGTTTTTT.

The chain combines TRBV30 with TRBJ1-2; maybe TRBD1 (5 bases). V was clipped by 7 bases and J by 7 bases, with 16 bases between them. The CDR3 is 12 amino acids. Germline-derived CDR1 and CDR2 are GTSNPN and SVGIG (reference sequence). CDR3 DNA sequence: TGTGCCTCGGCGCAGGGTCTGGGTGGCTACACCTTC. The encoded protein is CASAQGLGGYTF.

The V call is TRBV24-1, the J call TRBJ1-2, with TRBD1 as a possible D gene (6 bases). The CDR3 covers 15 residues. With 3 bases removed from V and 7 bases from J, the gap between germline ends came to 17 bases. Germline loops: CDR1 KGHDR, CDR2 SFDVKD. CDR3 loop: CATSDTQGRWIGYTF. The CDR3 bases are TGTGCCACCAGTGATACTCAGGGGCGTTGGATTGGCTACACCTTC.

A remark on this clone: Other DNA sequences in this sample translate to the same CDR3. The V call is TRBV19, the J call TRBJ1-5; a possible D gene is TRBD1 (5 bases). Germline V gene lookup returns CDR1 LNHDA and CDR2 SQIVND (reference sequence). The CDR3 is 14 residues long. V was pared by 2 bases and J by 2 bases, with 7 bases between. The CDR3 protein is CASSISRGNQPQHF. DNA of the CDR3: TGTGCCAGTAGTATAAGCAGGGGCAATCAGCCCCAGCATTTT.

The chain uses TRBV7-2 and TRBJ2-3; D possibly corresponds to TRBD2 (7 bases). The CDR3 has 16 residues. Germline CDR1 and CDR2: SGHTA and FQGNSA. V was pared by 3 bases and J by 3 bases, with 16 bases between. Written as DNA, the CDR3 is TGTGCCAGCAGCTTCTCTCGGGGGGCCACAACAGATACGCAGTATTTT. This gives the protein CASSFSRGATTDTQYF.

The chain recombines TRBV7-8 with TRBJ2-2; TRBD1 agrees at 12 bases. There are 15 residues in the CDR3. With V trimmed by 6 bases and J by 6 bases, 5 bases remained unmatched. In germline, CDR1 is SGHVS, CDR2 FQNEAQ. CDR3 sequence reads: CASRPGQGASGELFF. The CDR3 bases are TGTGCCAGCAGACCGGGACAGGGGGCCTCCGGGGAGCTGTTTTTT.

The chain links TRBV6-5 to TRBJ1-3, with D unresolved. Germline V gene sequence: CDR1 MNHEY, CDR2 SVGAGI. The length of the CDR3 is 13 residues. V shed 6 bases and J shed 7 bases, with 13 bases lying between them. CDR3 protein: CASSPLTGNTIYF. CDR3 coding DNA: TGTGCCAGCAGCCCCTTAACGGGGAACACCATATATTTT.

The chain carries TRBV5-5 and TRBJ2-5; 14 bases agree with TRBD2. CDR3 length equals 17 residues. Germline CDR1 reads SGHKS; CDR2 reads YYEKEE (reference sequence). The V and J ends lost 6 bases and 4 bases, in that order; junction bases with no gene match: 11. The CDR3, as DNA: TGTGCCAGCACCCCGGGACTAGCGGGGGTCGGACGAGAGACCCAGTACTTC. The encoded protein is CASTPGLAGVGRETQYF.

J is TRBJ2-7 and V is TRBV5-6, with D tentatively TRBD2 (6 bases). CDR1 SGHDT and CDR2 YYEEEE come from the germline V gene. There are 12 residues in the CDR3. V lost 3 bases to trimming and J lost 3 bases, with 7 bases between them. Here the CDR3 reads CASSSGLYEQYF. The CDR3, as DNA: TGTGCCAGCAGCTCGGGACTCTACGAGCAGTACTTC. The complete variable domain, with remaining parts taken from reference TRBV5-6 and TRBJ2-7, reads DAGVTQSPTHLIKTRGQQVTLRCSPKSGHDTVSWYQQALGQGPQFIFQYYEEEERQRGNFPDRFSGHQFPNYSSELNVNALLLGDSALYLCASSSGLYEQYFGPGTRLTVT.

J is TRBJ2-7 and V is TRBV7-8; D gene unclear. Germline V gives CDR1 SGHVS, CDR2 FQNEAQ. Trimming left V 1 base short and J 2 bases short, with 12 bases between. This CDR3 region has 15 residues. CDR3 residues: CASSLDAQVAYEQYV. The CDR3, as DNA: TGTGCCAGCAGCTTAGATGCACAAGTGGCCTACGAGCAGTACGTC.

This chain links TRBV19 with TRBJ1-5, with no clear D. From germline, CDR1 is LNHDA and CDR2 SQIVND (reference sequence). This CDR3 is 13 amino acids long. CDR3 coding DNA: TGTGCTACCCTCTCGAGGGAGGGTCAGCCCCAGCATTTT. Translating it yields CATLSREGQPQHF.

J is TRBJ2-5 and V is TRBV9, with TRBD2 matching over 10 bases. Trimming took 0 bases from V and 1 from J; bases not matched to a gene: 9. The CDR3 contains 18 residues. CDR1 SGDLS and CDR2 YYNGEE come from the germline V gene. DNA of the CDR3: TGTGCCAGCAGCGTAGGCCGGATAGCGGGGGGCCTCCAAGAGACCCAGTACTTC. Translation gives CASSVGRIAGGLQETQYF.

The chain is built from TRBV10-3 and TRBJ1-1; 9 nucleotides align to TRBD1. Germline V gives CDR1 ENHRY, CDR2 SYGVKD. Trimming took 2 bases from V and 5 from J; bases not matched to a gene: 15. The CDR3 consists of 18 residues. CDR3 coding DNA: TGTGCCATCAGTGAGAACACCAAAACAGGGGGCCTCAGTACTGAAGCTTTCTTT. This encodes CAISENTKTGGLSTEAFF.

This sequence joins TRBV5-1 and TRBJ2-2; 8 bases line up with TRBD2. The germline CDR1 and CDR2 sequences are SGHRS and YFSETQ. The CDR3 has 15 residues. V lost 4 bases, J lost 1 base, and 3 bases stayed unmatched. The CDR3 coding sequence is TGCGCCAGCAGCCCCGGGGGGGTGAACACCGGGGAGCTGTTTTTT. Protein: CASSPGGVNTGELFF.

The table lists this clone with a count of one. V is TRBV12-2 and J is TRBJ2-1; the table's D gene call, TRBD2, was not cross checked with the DNA. TRBV12-2 has pseudogene status. The CDR3 is made up of 16 amino acids. The CDR3 is CASRLGTSGGACEQFF. CDR3 nucleotide sequence: TGTGCAAGTCGCTTAGGAACTAGCGGGGGGGCCTGTGAGCAGTTCTTC.

The chain joins TRBV6-6 to TRBJ1-5; 7 positions match TRBD1. CDR3 length: 15 amino acids. Per the germline V gene, CDR1 is MNHNY and CDR2 is SVGAGI (reference sequence). V gave up 2 bases and J gave up 4 bases; unmatched junction bases: 5. The CDR3 region is CASSYGLTGNQPQHF. The CDR3 nucleotides are TGTGCCAGCAGTTACGGGTTGACAGGGAATCAGCCCCAGCATTTT.